Listed below are T cell receptor beta chains from one sample, sequenced in a study of blood T cells in healthy people across ages. TCRdb reanalysed the 5' RACE reads using MiXCR and keeps one entry per CDR3 protein. The table includes about 1.4 million distinct CDR3 sequences, roughly 64% detected once. Input material: blood. These receptors all stem from a young man in good health. CDR3s include the opening cysteine and the closing phenylalanine or tryptophan. A D gene is named only where the DNA matches it firmly. The size entry is marked missing in some rows and otherwise reads once, few, many or a size class.

CSVEHRLMNTEAFF,TGCAGCGTTGAACACAGGTTAATGAACACTGAAGCTTTCTTT,TRBJ1-1,TRBV29-1,NA,NA
CASSDGLAGGKEQFF,TGTGCCAGCAGTGACGGGCTAGCGGGAGGGAAGGAGCAGTTCTTC,TRBJ2-1,TRBV2,NA,TRBD2
CASSSDGTATYEQYF,TGTGCCAGCAGCTCGGACGGGACGGCAACCTACGAGCAGTACTTC,TRBJ2-7,TRBV7-2,NA,NA
CASSLLADPNTGELFF,TGCGCCAGCAGCCTCCTAGCGGATCCTAACACCGGGGAGCTGTTTTTT,TRBJ2-2,TRBV5-1,NA,TRBD2
CASSSDSGTRFGEQYF,TGTGCCAGCAGTTCTGATTCCGGGACACGTTTTGGAGAGCAGTACTTC,TRBJ2-7,TRBV6-2/TRBV6-3,NA,NA
CASRLKSGTVSYEQYF,TGTGCCAGCAGGCTCAAATCCGGGACTGTCTCCTACGAGCAGTACTTC,TRBJ2-7,TRBV6-5,NA,NA
CASSSGTEDEQYF,TGTGCCAGCAGTTCCGGGACGGAAGACGAGCAGTACTTC,TRBJ2-7,TRBV12-3/TRBV12-4,NA,NA
CSLKVGGQFF,TGCAGTTTAAAGGTGGGAGGGCAGTTCTTC,TRBJ2-1,TRBV20-1,few,NA
CASSFGQGLPYEQYF,TGTGCCAGCAGTTTTGGACAAGGGCTACCCTACGAGCAGTACTTC,TRBJ2-7,TRBV6-5,few,NA
CASSESRTDRGRETQYF,TGTGCCAGCAGTGAATCCCGCACTGACAGGGGACGGGAGACCCAGTACTTC,TRBJ2-5,TRBV25-1,many,TRBD1